These T cell receptor beta chains were read from a single sample in a study of control samples from healthy donors and cancer patients. The data were produced by immunoSEQ multiplex PCR, yet TCRdb's version contains in-frame clones alone and is incomplete. The repertoire holds 55,000 to 70,000 clones, with 80% to 95% as singletons. The sample taken for sequencing was PBMCs. The receptors stem from a man aged 25 to 40 with colorectal cancer. Both conserved end residues are part of each CDR3. Each record gives: CDR3 protein, CDR3 DNA, J gene, V gene, D gene, clone size. D genes are given only for firm matches. Size values are once, few and many counts, or a class for expanded clones, and some rows have none.

CDR3aa: CASSSGTSLYEQYF; CDR3nt: TGTGCCAGCAGCTCCGGGACTAGTTTGTACGAGCAGTACTTC; j_gene: TRBJ2-7; v_gene: TRBV7-9; d_gene: TRBD2; abundance: once
CDR3aa: CASIVDARQETQYF; CDR3nt: TGTGCCAGCATAGTGGACGCCCGGCAAGAGACCCAGTACTTC; j_gene: TRBJ2-5; v_gene: TRBV2; d_gene: -; abundance: -
CDR3aa: CASSTNPWTTNTEAFF; CDR3nt: TGTGCCAGCAGTACCAACCCCTGGACAACCAACACTGAAGCTTTCTTT; j_gene: TRBJ1-1; v_gene: TRBV27; d_gene: -; abundance: -
CDR3aa: CASSDLADDGELFF; CDR3nt: TGCGCCAGCAGTGATTTGGCAGATGACGGGGAGCTGTTTTTT; j_gene: TRBJ2-2; v_gene: TRBV10-1; d_gene: -; abundance: -
CDR3aa: CASSRETGSAGELFF; CDR3nt: TGTGCCAGTAGTAGGGAGACAGGGTCGGCCGGGGAGCTGTTTTTT; j_gene: TRBJ2-2; v_gene: TRBV19; d_gene: TRBD1; abundance: -
CDR3aa: CASSLWGGGPYGYTF; CDR3nt: TGTGCCAGCAGCTTGTGGGGGGGCGGCCCCTATGGCTACACCTTC; j_gene: TRBJ1-2; v_gene: TRBV5-6; d_gene: -; abundance: -
CDR3aa: CASSQEQVDNQPQHF; CDR3nt: TGTGCCAGCAGCCAAGAACAGGTGGACAATCAGCCCCAGCATTTT; j_gene: TRBJ1-5; v_gene: TRBV4-2; d_gene: -; abundance: -
CDR3aa: CASSLGQGAYNEQFF; CDR3nt: TGTGCCAGCAGCTTAGGTCAGGGGGCCTACAATGAGCAGTTCTTC; j_gene: TRBJ2-1; v_gene: TRBV11-3; d_gene: TRBD1; abundance: -
CDR3aa: CASSTRTEWGGYTF; CDR3nt: TGTGCCAGTAGTACTCGGACGGAATGGGGGGGCTACACCTTC; j_gene: TRBJ1-2; v_gene: TRBV19; d_gene: -; abundance: -
CDR3aa: CASSPRSLAGLINEQFF; CDR3nt: TGTGCCAGCAGCCCCCGGTCGCTAGCGGGGCTTATCAATGAGCAGTTCTTC; j_gene: TRBJ2-1; v_gene: TRBV9; d_gene: TRBD2; abundance: once
CDR3aa: CASSLEADKTDTQYF; CDR3nt: TGTGCCAGCAGCTTGGAAGCGGATAAAACAGATACGCAGTATTTT; j_gene: TRBJ2-3; v_gene: TRBV5-4; d_gene: -; abundance: -
CDR3aa: CASSLGSLAGGQETQYF; CDR3nt: TGTGCCAGCAGCTTAGGCTCACTAGCGGGGGGGCAAGAGACCCAGTACTTC; j_gene: TRBJ2-5; v_gene: TRBV7-2; d_gene: TRBD2; abundance: -
CDR3aa: CASGYTLRDRVYEQYF; CDR3nt: TGTGCTAGTGGTTACACCCTCCGGGACAGGGTGTACGAGCAGTACTTC; j_gene: TRBJ2-7; v_gene: TRBV12-5; d_gene: TRBD1; abundance: -
CDR3aa: CASSLDRDTQYF; CDR3nt: TGTGCCAGCAGCTTAGATAGGGATACGCAGTATTTT; j_gene: TRBJ2-3; v_gene: TRBV11-2; d_gene: -; abundance: once
CDR3aa: CASRPRTDRTGELFF; CDR3nt: TGTGCCAGTCGACCCCGGACGGACCGCACCGGGGAGCTGTTTTTT; j_gene: TRBJ2-2; v_gene: TRBV13; d_gene: -; abundance: once
CDR3aa: CASSTPDRGRIGEGTQYF; CDR3nt: TGTGCCAGCAGCACCCCGGACAGGGGGCGGATCGGGGAAGGGACCCAGTACTTC; j_gene: TRBJ2-5; v_gene: TRBV13; d_gene: TRBD1; abundance: -
CDR3aa: CSVEDLPGDEQYF; CDR3nt: TGCAGCGTTGAAGATCTTCCGGGGGACGAGCAGTACTTC; j_gene: TRBJ2-7; v_gene: TRBV29-1; d_gene: -; abundance: -
CDR3aa: CASSLTTPGQGLRGYTF; CDR3nt: TGTGCCAGCAGCTTGACGACCCCGGGACAGGGGCTCCGTGGCTACACCTTC; j_gene: TRBJ1-2; v_gene: TRBV5-8; d_gene: TRBD1; abundance: -
CDR3aa: CATSDSGFTGGANTGELFF; CDR3nt: TGTGCCACCAGTGACTCTGGTTTTACAGGGGGCGCGAACACCGGGGAGCTGTTTTTT; j_gene: TRBJ2-2; v_gene: TRBV24-1; d_gene: TRBD1; abundance: -
CDR3aa: CASSSVFPTDTQYF; CDR3nt: TGTGCCAGCAGTTCGGTGTTCCCGACAGATACGCAGTATTTT; j_gene: TRBJ2-3; v_gene: TRBV6-2/TRBV6-3; d_gene: -; abundance: -
CDR3aa: CAISDGGQGVTDTQYF; CDR3nt: TGTGCCATCAGTGATGGGGGACAGGGGGTCACAGATACGCAGTATTTT; j_gene: TRBJ2-3; v_gene: TRBV10-3; d_gene: TRBD1; abundance: -
CDR3aa: CASSTQGVGVNEQFF; CDR3nt: TGCGCCAGCAGCACACAGGGGGTTGGGGTGAATGAGCAGTTCTTC; j_gene: TRBJ2-1; v_gene: TRBV5-1; d_gene: TRBD1; abundance: -
CDR3aa: CASSYSDTVNTEAFF; CDR3nt: TGTGCCAGCAGTTACTCGGACACGGTGAACACTGAAGCTTTCTTT; j_gene: TRBJ1-1; v_gene: TRBV6-2/TRBV6-3; d_gene: -; abundance: -
CDR3aa: CASSLGGQVSTDTQYF; CDR3nt: TGTGCCAGCAGCTTAGGAGGGCAGGTTAGCACAGATACGCAGTATTTT; j_gene: TRBJ2-3; v_gene: TRBV7-9; d_gene: -; abundance: once
CDR3aa: CASSAQQGSSYEQYF; CDR3nt: TGCGCCAGCAGCGCCCAACAGGGAAGCTCCTACGAGCAGTACTTC; j_gene: TRBJ2-7; v_gene: TRBV5-1; d_gene: -; abundance: -
CDR3aa: CASSRLPSATDTQYF; CDR3nt: TGCGCCAGCAGTCGCCTCCCAAGCGCCACAGATACGCAGTATTTT; j_gene: TRBJ2-3; v_gene: TRBV4-1; d_gene: -; abundance: -
CDR3aa: CASSLATRRTDTQYF; CDR3nt: TGCGCCAGCAGCTTGGCGACCCGCCGGACAGATACGCAGTATTTT; j_gene: TRBJ2-3; v_gene: TRBV5-1; d_gene: -; abundance: -
CDR3aa: CASSLTEGEQFF; CDR3nt: TGTGCCAGCAGCTTAACAGAGGGTGAGCAGTTCTTC; j_gene: TRBJ2-1; v_gene: TRBV7-8; d_gene: -; abundance: -
CDR3aa: CASSRDRVSTDTQYF; CDR3nt: TGTGCCAGTAGTAGGGACAGGGTGAGCACAGATACGCAGTATTTT; j_gene: TRBJ2-3; v_gene: TRBV19; d_gene: TRBD1; abundance: -
CDR3aa: CAWSEPGGGGYTF; CDR3nt: TGTGCCTGGAGTGAACCGGGAGGGGGCGGCTACACCTTC; j_gene: TRBJ1-2; v_gene: TRBV30; d_gene: TRBD1; abundance: -
CDR3aa: CASSEESGGVGELFF; CDR3nt: TGTGCCAGCAGTGAAGAGAGCGGGGGAGTCGGGGAGCTGTTTTTT; j_gene: TRBJ2-2; v_gene: TRBV6-1; d_gene: TRBD2; abundance: -
CDR3aa: CAISRDSGPGELFF; CDR3nt: TGTGCCATCAGTAGAGATAGCGGGCCCGGGGAGCTGTTTTTT; j_gene: TRBJ2-2; v_gene: TRBV10-3; d_gene: TRBD2; abundance: -
CDR3aa: CASSQEKGVQSSYNSPLHF; CDR3nt: TGTGCCAGCAGCCAAGAAAAAGGGGTTCAGAGCTCCTATAATTCACCCCTCCACTTT; j_gene: TRBJ1-6; v_gene: TRBV4-2; d_gene: -; abundance: -
CDR3aa: CASSPGASYGYTF; CDR3nt: TGTGCCAGCAGCCCGGGGGCCTCCTATGGCTACACCTTC; j_gene: TRBJ1-2; v_gene: TRBV9; d_gene: -; abundance: -
CDR3aa: CASRTGGRYGYTF; CDR3nt: TGTGCCAGCAGGACGGGAGGGAGGTATGGCTACACCTTC; j_gene: TRBJ1-2; v_gene: TRBV6-5; d_gene: -; abundance: -
CDR3aa: CAWTSTYNSPLHF; CDR3nt: TGTGCCTGGACCTCTACGTATAATTCACCCCTCCACTTT; j_gene: TRBJ1-6; v_gene: TRBV30; d_gene: -; abundance: -
CDR3aa: CASSPQGETQYF; CDR3nt: TGTGCCAGCAGTCCCCAGGGTGAGACCCAGTACTTC; j_gene: TRBJ2-5; v_gene: TRBV12-3/TRBV12-4; d_gene: -; abundance: -
CDR3aa: CASSTGLDSNQPQHF; CDR3nt: TGTGCCAGTAGCACCGGACTTGATAGCAATCAGCCCCAGCATTTT; j_gene: TRBJ1-5; v_gene: TRBV19; d_gene: -; abundance: -
CDR3aa: CASSYRDRNEKLFF; CDR3nt: TGTGCCAGCAGTTACCGGGACAGAAATGAAAAACTGTTTTTT; j_gene: TRBJ1-4; v_gene: TRBV6-6; d_gene: TRBD1; abundance: -
CDR3aa: CASSIGTASNTGELFF; CDR3nt: TGTGCCAGTAGTATCGGGACAGCATCGAACACCGGGGAGCTGTTTTTT; j_gene: TRBJ2-2; v_gene: TRBV19; d_gene: TRBD1; abundance: -
CDR3aa: CASSPGRGRQPQHF; CDR3nt: TGCGCCAGCAGCCCCGGGAGGGGTCGGCAGCCCCAGCATTTT; j_gene: TRBJ1-5; v_gene: TRBV4-3; d_gene: -; abundance: few